This passage covers 26 T cell receptor beta chains from one sample sequenced in a study of T cells in Graves' hyperthyroidism and ophthalmopathy. Using RNA transcripts as the source, TCR beta CDR3 regions were amplified. An initial round of RT-PCR targeting the TCR CDR3 relied on the HTBI primer set. TCRdb reprocessed the multiplex PCR reads via MiXCR and lists one record per CDR3 protein. The sample carries hundreds of thousands of distinct CDR3 sequences, around a fifth recorded once. The sequenced material came from blood. These receptors were collected from a man aged 50 to 59 with Graves' ophthalmopathy.

This clonotype was detected a few times. The chain carries TRBV6-6 and TRBJ2-3; TRBD2 agrees at 9 bases. The ends lost 0 bases at V and 6 bases at J; junction bases unmatched: 7. CDR1 is MNHNY and CDR2 is SVGAGI in the germline V gene (reference sequence). This CDR3 spans 16 amino acids. The CDR3 sequence is CASSYSTSGARDTQYF. CDR3 DNA: TGTGCCAGCAGTTACTCGACTAGCGGAGCCCGGGATACGCAGTATTTT.

This clonotype was recorded many times. The V gene is TRBV2, the J gene TRBJ2-3, with D possibly matching TRBD1 (6 bases). V lost 3 bases to trimming and J lost 2 bases, with 9 bases between them. This CDR3 comprises 14 residues. Germline CDR1 SNHLY, CDR2 FYNNEI. The CDR3 sequence is CASSETGHTDTQYF. The CDR3 coding sequence is TGTGCCAGCAGTGAGACAGGCCACACAGATACGCAGTATTTT.

The chain has TRBV5-6 and TRBJ1-1; D may be TRBD1 (6 bases). Per the germline V gene, CDR1 is SGHDT and CDR2 is YYEEEE. The CDR3 runs to 16 residues. V was clipped by 0 bases and J by 1 base, with 13 bases between them. This CDR3 reads CASSLGPGTRNTEAFF. The CDR3 DNA reads as TGTGCCAGCAGCTTGGGCCCCGGGACAAGGAACACTGAAGCTTTCTTT.

The gene calls are TRBV15 and TRBJ2-3; D is unclear. The CDR3 is made up of 13 amino acids. Trimming took 1 base from V and 9 from J, leaving 11 bases between them. In germline, CDR1 is LNHNV, CDR2 YYDKDF (reference sequence). CDR3 nucleotide sequence: TGTGCCACCAGCAGAGGGCCCGACGGCACGCAGTATTTT. This encodes CATSRGPDGTQYF.

This clonotype was detected a few times. The V and J genes are TRBV2 and TRBJ2-7; 8 positions match TRBD1. After removal of 10 bases from V and 3 bases from J, the junction contained 11 bases not matched to a gene. Germline-derived CDR1 and CDR2 are SNHLY and FYNNEI. This CDR3 has 14 residues. The CDR3 DNA reads as TGTGCCAACCAGCTGGACAGGGAGGTCTACGAGCAGTACTTC. Its translation is CANQLDREVYEQYF.

V is TRBV11-3 and J is TRBJ2-3; 7 nucleotides agree with TRBD1. V was pared by 1 base and J by 5 bases, with 9 bases of the junction left unmatched. Germline V gene lookup returns CDR1 SGHNT and CDR2 YENEEA. This CDR3 contains 16 residues. The CDR3 coding sequence is TGTGCCAGCAGCTTAGGGGAAGGGGGCGCGAAAGATACGCAGTATTTT. Its protein is CASSLGEGGAKDTQYF.

This clonotype was counted many times. The chain is built from TRBV20-1 and TRBJ1-5; TRBD1 matches 8 bases. The V segment lost 0 bases and the J segment 3 bases; nucleotides outside the gene matches: 7. The CDR3 sequence is 16 residues long. CDR1 is DFQATT and CDR2 is SNEGSKA in the germline V gene (reference sequence). The CDR3 spells CSARDHQGAYNQPQHF. CDR3 DNA: TGCAGTGCTAGAGATCACCAGGGGGCATACAATCAGCCCCAGCATTTT.

J is TRBJ2-5 and V is TRBV6-1; either TRBD1 or TRBD2 may fit D (5 bases each). V shed 6 bases and J shed 5 bases, with 16 bases lying between them. This CDR3 is 14 amino acids long. In germline, CDR1 is MNHNS, CDR2 SASEGT. CDR3 region: CASSRVGETETQYF. CDR3 in DNA: TGTGCCAGCAGCCGTGTGGGGGAGACGGAGACCCAGTACTTC.

The V and J genes are TRBV2 and TRBJ1-2; D unclear. The CDR3 is 12 amino acids. Trimming cost V 8 bases and J 4 bases, with 11 bases left between them. CDR1 and CDR2 (germline): SNHLY, FYNNEI. The CDR3 protein is CASGRTIYGYTF. CDR3 coding DNA: TGTGCCAGCGGCCGTACTATCTATGGCTACACCTTC.

This chain connects TRBV14 to TRBJ2-1; 8 nucleotides match TRBD2. Germline trimming cut 1 base from V and 9 bases from J; bases unmatched to any gene: 8. The germline CDR1 and CDR2 sequences are SGHDN and FVKESK. The CDR3 totals 15 residues. CDR3 residues: CASSQARGGSGEQFF. The CDR3 nucleotides read TGTGCCAGCAGCCAAGCCCGGGGGGGGTCCGGTGAGCAGTTCTTC. Variable domain in full (rest from reference TRBV14 and TRBJ2-1): EAGVTQFPSHSVIEKGQTVTLRCDPISGHDNLYWYRRVMGKEIKFLLHFVKESKQDESGMPNNRFLAERTGGTYSTLKVQPAELEDSGVYFCASSQARGGSGEQFFGPGTRLTVL.

This clonotype was seen repeatedly, ten times or more. A junction end diverges from the germline sequence, so it may reflect a read error. The J gene is TRBJ2-1, the V gene TRBV5-1; TRBD1 aligns across 10 bases. CDR3 length: 15 amino acids. CDR1 is SGHRS, CDR2 YFSETQ, per germline. Written as DNA, the CDR3 is TGTGCCAGCAGTTCAGGACAGGGGGCCTACAATGAGCAGTTCTTC. This gives the protein CASSSGQGAYNEQFF.

This clonotype showed up many times. V gene TRBV5-1 combines with J gene TRBJ2-7; TRBD1 aligns across 7 bases. The CDR3 loop spans 13 amino acids. Trimming at V came to 3 bases and at J to 6 bases, leaving 6 bases not matched to a gene. Germline values: CDR1 SGHRS, CDR2 YFSETQ. The CDR3 DNA follows: TGCGCCAGCAGCTCACAGGGGATCGGCGAGCAGTACTTC. It translates to CASSSQGIGEQYF.

This clonotype showed up many times. The chain carries TRBV2 and TRBJ1-1; tentative D call: TRBD1 (6 bases). The V end was cut by 6 bases, the J end by 8 bases, with 10 bases between. The germline V gene encodes CDR1 SNHLY and CDR2 FYNNEI. The CDR3 spans 11 residues. CDR3: CASSVDREAFF. The CDR3 DNA sequence: TGTGCCAGCAGCGTCGACAGGGAAGCTTTCTTT. The entire variable domain, with the rest obtained from reference TRBV2 and TRBJ1-1, is as follows: EPEVTQTPSHQVTQMGQEVILRCVPISNHLYFYWYRQILGQKVEFLVSFYNNEISEKSEIFDDQFSVERPDGSNFTLKIRSTKLEDSAMYFCASSVDREAFFGQGTRLTVV.

There are many counts of this clonotype. The J gene is TRBJ1-1, the V gene TRBV11-2; tentative D call: TRBD1 (5 bases). This CDR3 contains 13 residues. V gave up 5 bases and J gave up 4 bases, with 11 bases separating them. The germline V gene encodes CDR1 SGHAT and CDR2 FQNNGV. CDR3 bases: TGTGCCAGCAGCCCCTTAGACAGCACTGAAGCTTTCTTT. Protein product: CASSPLDSTEAFF.

Only a few counts were recorded for this clonotype. In DNA, the CDR3 is TGTGCCAGCAGCCAACCTCTGGCGGGAGGGCTGGAGACCCAGTACTTC. Translation gives CASSQPLAGGLETQYF. The genes are TRBV3-1 and TRBJ2-5; 9 bases are a match to TRBD2. In germline, CDR1 is LGHDT, CDR2 YNNKEL (reference sequence). This CDR3 comprises 16 residues. The ends lost 2 bases at V and 5 bases at J; junction bases unmatched: 9.

This clonotype was observed at least ten times. This chain uses TRBV20-1 with TRBJ2-5, with 14 bases aligning to TRBD2. The CDR3 runs 15 residues. Looked up from germline, CDR1 is DFQATT and CDR2 is SNEGSKA (reference sequence). The V and J ends lost 5 bases and 7 bases, in that order; junction bases with no gene match: 9. This CDR3 is CSALPGLAGVGTQYF. For the CDR3, the DNA is TGCAGTGCTCTGCCGGGACTAGCGGGAGTTGGGACCCAGTACTTC.

The sample holds many counts of this clonotype. V is TRBV3-1 and J is TRBJ2-7; a possible D gene is TRBD1 (6 bases). The V gene's germline CDR1 is LGHDT and CDR2 YNNKEL (reference sequence). V was trimmed by 3 bases and J by 3 bases, leaving 9 bases between them. The CDR3 extends over 13 amino acids. CDR3 region: CASSQGHLYEQYF. CDR3 bases: TGTGCCAGCAGCCAGGGACACCTCTACGAGCAGTACTTC.

This clonotype was detected once. This chain uses TRBV28 with TRBJ2-1, with 12 bases identical to TRBD2. From germline, CDR1 is MDHEN and CDR2 SYDVKM. There are 19 residues in the CDR3. V trimming: 7 bases; J trimming: 0 bases; junction bases outside the gene matches: 13. The CDR3 DNA reads TGTGCCAGCATTCCTCCCGGGCTAGCGGGAGGGCACTCCTACAATGAGCAGTTCTTC. Its translation: CASIPPGLAGGHSYNEQFF. Complete variable domain (other parts from reference TRBV28 and TRBJ2-1): DVKVTQSSRYLVKRTGEKVFLECVQDMDHENMFWYRQDPGLGLRLIYFSYDVKMKEKGDIPEGYSVSREKKERFSLILESASTNQTSMYLCASIPPGLAGGHSYNEQFFGPGTRLTVL.

This rearrangement joins TRBV18 to TRBJ1-3; D is ambiguous. Trimming pared 0 bases from V and 0 bases from J, leaving 9 bases between. The V gene's germline CDR1 is KGHSH and CDR2 LQKENI. There are 16 residues in the CDR3. The DNA of the CDR3 is TGTGCCAGCTCACCACCAAACGGTCTCTCTGGAAACACCATATATTTT. Residues: CASSPPNGLSGNTIYF.

The chain uses TRBV5-1 and TRBJ2-1; the D gene is possibly TRBD2 (5 bases). CDR1 is SGHRS, CDR2 YFSETQ, per germline. The V gene lost 0 bases and the J gene lost 6 bases, with 13 bases spanning the gap. This CDR3 is built from 15 residues. The CDR3 reads CASSLAASTFNEQFF. The DNA of the CDR3 is TGCGCCAGCAGCTTGGCGGCTAGCACCTTCAATGAGCAGTTCTTC.

The table lists this clonotype with many counts. This chain uses TRBV20-1 with TRBJ2-7, with no clear D. Germline V gene lookup returns CDR1 DFQATT and CDR2 SNEGSKA (reference sequence). V lost 3 bases and J 7 bases, leaving 13 bases between the germline ends. This CDR3 spans 12 amino acids. The DNA of the CDR3 is TGCAGTGCTAGCCAGTTGGTGGGGGAGCAGTACTTC. Translation: CSASQLVGEQYF.

The table lists this clonotype with many counts. Here the CDR3 DNA reads TGTGCCAGCAGCCGCGGACAGGGCACATCGGAGACCCAGTACTTC. Translated: CASSRGQGTSETQYF. The chain employs TRBV6-1 and TRBJ2-5; TRBD1 matches 8 bases. With 6 bases clipped from V and 5 bases from J, the junction kept 11 bases outside the gene matches. CDR1 and CDR2 from the germline V gene are MNHNS and SASEGT. This CDR3 has 15 residues.

This clonotype was recorded a few times. The genes are TRBV12-3 or TRBV12-4 and TRBJ2-7; D uncertain. Trimming stripped 1 base from V and 6 bases from J, with 10 bases between. The CDR3 has 13 amino acids. The CDR3 DNA reads as TGTGCCAGCAGTTTAGACCCCCTAGGCGAGCAGTACTTC. As protein: CASSLDPLGEQYF.

The chain uses TRBV4-1 and TRBJ2-3; D unresolved. V lost 1 base, J lost 2 bases, and 7 bases lay in between. Germline CDR1 is MGHRA and CDR2 is YSYEKL. The CDR3 has 14 residues. For the CDR3, the DNA is TGCGCCAGCAGCCAAGGAACAGCCACAGATACGCAGTATTTT. This translates into CASSQGTATDTQYF.

This clonotype has ten or more counts. The chain employs TRBV11-2 and TRBJ1-1; tentatively, D is TRBD1 (5 bases). V was cut by 2 bases and J by 5 bases, with 9 bases left in between. CDR1 is SGHAT and CDR2 is FQNNGV in the germline V gene. The CDR3 runs to 13 residues. The CDR3 region has the DNA TGTGCCAGCAGCTTACAGGGAAGGACTGAAGCTTTCTTT. Protein product: CASSLQGRTEAFF.

Many counts were recorded for this clonotype. The chain has TRBV28 and TRBJ1-4; D not certain. Germline loops: CDR1 MDHEN, CDR2 SYDVKM. The CDR3 is 14 residues long. Deletions cut 6 bases from V and 0 bases from J, with 8 bases between. This CDR3 is CASSPLATNEKLFF. DNA for the CDR3: TGTGCCAGCAGCCCCTTGGCAACTAATGAAAAACTGTTTTTT.